The next 2 T cell receptor beta chains were all read from a single sample in a study of immune heterogeneity within non-small cell lung tumors. The starting template was genomic DNA from bulk tumor, around 660 ng per sample. Surgery yielded several widely spaced biopsies per primary tumor. It was patients with untreated, newly diagnosed non-small cell lung cancer who underwent curative surgery. TCR beta CDR3 amplification used multiplex PCR with 32 V and 13 J primers. TCRdb used MiXCR to reprocess the multiplex PCR reads, holding one entry per CDR3 protein. The sample contains tens of thousands of distinct CDR3 sequences, 28% of which appear only once. Source material: lung tumor tissue. These receptors all stem from a man between 35 and 55 years old with non-small cell lung cancer.

This clonotype was seen ten or more times. The V gene is TRBV30, the J gene TRBJ1-2; the D is unclear. This CDR3 is 13 amino acids long. V lost 0 bases and J 7 bases, leaving 12 bases between the germline ends. Germline CDR1 reads GTSNPN; CDR2 reads SVGIG (reference sequence). This CDR3 is CAWSVSGGGGYTF. The CDR3 DNA reads TGTGCCTGGAGTGTCAGCGGAGGCGGTGGCTACACCTTC.

This clonotype was counted a few times. The chain employs TRBV5-1 and TRBJ1-6; 9 bases are shared with TRBD1. The CDR3 spans 15 residues. Trimming cost V 7 bases and J 6 bases; bases outside gene matches: 8. Germline values: CDR1 SGHRS, CDR2 YFSETQ. The CDR3 DNA sequence: TGCGCCAGCGAGCCGGGGGACAGGGTTAATTCACCCCTCCACTTT. Encoded protein: CASEPGDRVNSPLHF.